This passage covers 18 T cell receptor beta chains from one sample sequenced in a study of CD4 T cells in relation to SARS-CoV-2 and coronaviruses. These receptors have no known antigen. CD4+ T cells from unexposed donors were obtained before the COVID-19 pandemic (2011-2018). After approximately ten days of culture, CD4+ T cells were isolated. TCRdb keeps only in-frame clones here, not all; method: immunoSEQ multiplex PCR. Seen here are roughly 20,000 clones, roughly 78% observed once, and the top ten hold over 15%. The specimen was CD4+ T cells from PBMCs, cultured in vitro. The receptor set was obtained from a human donor in good health.

The V gene is TRBV3-1 (or the pseudogene TRBV3-2), the J gene TRBJ1-2; TRBD1 matches 8 bases. After removal of 3 bases from V and 6 bases from J, the junction contained 9 bases not matched to a gene. CDR3 size: 15 residues. CDR1 LGHDT and CDR2 YNNKEL come from the germline V gene (reference sequence). In DNA form, the CDR3 reads TGTGCCAGCAGCCACAGGGGGCAGGATGGAAATGGCTACACCTTC. This translates into CASSHRGQDGNGYTF.

The V gene is TRBV10-3, the J gene TRBJ1-2; 7 bases align to TRBD1. The germline V gene has CDR1 ENHRY and CDR2 SYGVKD. V dropped 0 bases and J dropped 6; count of bases not matched to a gene: 4. This CDR3 has 14 amino acids. The CDR3 here is CAISESTGQHGYTF. The CDR3 DNA follows: TGTGCCATCAGTGAGTCGACAGGGCAACATGGCTACACCTTC.

This chain joins TRBV12-5 and TRBJ1-4; no clear D. V lost 11 bases to trimming and J lost 0 bases, with 10 bases between them. Germline V gene data show CDR1 as LGHNT and CDR2 as FRNRAP. The CDR3 loop spans 13 amino acids. In DNA, the CDR3 is TGTGCTTCCCACGGGCCAACTAATGAAAAACTGTTTTTT. Translated: CASHGPTNEKLFF.

This chain joins TRBV7-7 and TRBJ2-5; TRBD1 matches at 7 bases. Germline assignment: CDR1 SSHAT and CDR2 FNYEAQ (reference sequence). The length of the CDR3 is 14 residues. J lost 4 bases, V lost 4 bases, and 6 bases had no gene match. The CDR3 sequence is CASSSTTGRETQYF. Written as DNA, the CDR3 is TGTGCCAGCAGCTCCACGACAGGGCGAGAGACCCAGTACTTC. Full variable domain (missing parts from reference TRBV7-7 and TRBJ2-5): GAGVSQSPRYKVTKRGQDVTLRCDPISSHATLYWYQQALGQGPEFLTYFNYEAQPDKSGLPSDRFSAERPEGSISTLTIQRTEQRDSAMYRCASSSTTGRETQYFGPGTRLLVL.

The V gene is TRBV9, the J gene TRBJ2-1; D is ambiguous. In germline, CDR1 is SGDLS, CDR2 YYNGEE. The CDR3 covers 13 residues. V was shortened by 0 bases and J by 10 bases, with 11 bases between the two germline ends. CDR3 protein: CASSVAPTPEQFF. CDR3 nucleotide sequence: TGTGCCAGCAGCGTAGCGCCGACCCCGGAGCAGTTCTTC.

This clone was seen a handful of times. J is TRBJ1-3 and V is TRBV7-9; D is unclear. The CDR3 sequence is 15 residues long. Germline V CDR1 and CDR2: SEHNR, FQNEAQ (reference sequence). With 6 bases removed from V and 1 base from J, the gap between germline ends came to 13 bases. This CDR3 is CASSPPRASGNTIYF. CDR3 bases: TGTGCCAGCAGTCCCCCCCGGGCTTCTGGAAACACCATATATTTT.

A few counts support this clone. The CDR3 DNA reads TGTGCCAGCAGCTTAGGATACGGAAGCACAGATACGCAGTATTTT. Its translation is CASSLGYGSTDTQYF. V usage is TRBV11-2 and J usage is TRBJ2-3; D gene uncertain. Germline V gene lookup returns CDR1 SGHAT and CDR2 FQNNGV. Trimming stripped 1 base from V and 0 bases from J, with 8 bases between. The CDR3 extends over 15 amino acids.

The V and J genes are TRBV7-2 and TRBJ2-1; D gene ambiguous. Germline lookup yields CDR1 SGHTA and CDR2 FQGNSA. Trimming removed 2 bases at V and 5 bases at J, with 13 bases between. CDR3 size: 15 residues. The CDR3 loop is CASSLTGGRNNEQFF. The CDR3 region has the DNA TGTGCCAGCAGCTTAACCGGTGGACGGAACAATGAGCAGTTCTTC.

This rearrangement joins TRBV6-4 to TRBJ2-3, with 9 bases lining up with TRBD2. Germline lookup yields CDR1 MRHNA and CDR2 SNTAGT. Germline trimming cut 4 bases from V and 2 bases from J; bases unmatched to any gene: 4. The length of the CDR3 is 15 residues. The CDR3 DNA is TGTGCCAGCAGTGTGGGACTAGCTGACACAGATACGCAGTATTTT. This sequence encodes CASSVGLADTDTQYF.

CDR3 sequence reads: CASSLLSGDTQYF. The CDR3 region has the DNA TGTGCCAGCAGCTTATTGTCAGGAGATACGCAGTATTTT. This rearrangement joins TRBV7-3 to TRBJ2-3, with D uncertain. V lost 2 bases to trimming and J lost 5 bases, with 8 bases between them. This CDR3 is 13 amino acids long. In germline, CDR1 is SGHTA, CDR2 FQGTGA.

The chain uses TRBV7-6 and TRBJ2-1, with 13 bases that match TRBD2. Trimming removed 1 base from V and 9 bases from J; junction bases left unmatched: 6. CDR3 length: 16 residues. Germline-derived CDR1 and CDR2 are SGHVS and FNYEAQ. The CDR3 sequence is CASSLEGTSGIFEQFF. The CDR3 coding sequence is TGTGCCAGCAGCTTAGAAGGGACTAGCGGGATTTTTGAGCAGTTCTTC.

This clone was recorded once. The chain uses TRBV28 and TRBJ1-3; D gene uncertain. CDR1 and CDR2 from the germline V gene are MDHEN and SYDVKM. This CDR3 is 15 amino acids long. Trimming left V 2 bases short and J 4 bases short, with 12 bases between. The CDR3 spells CASSLRWAPGNTIYF. For the CDR3, the DNA is TGTGCCAGCAGTTTAAGGTGGGCACCCGGAAACACCATATATTTT.

The rearrangement uses TRBV7-3 and TRBJ2-7; TRBD1 might be the D (6 bases). This CDR3 spans 13 amino acids. Germline CDR1 reads SGHTA; CDR2 reads FQGTGA. V was clipped by 5 bases and J by 3 bases, with 11 bases between them. The CDR3 DNA reads TGTGCCAGCAGCGGGAAAGGGGGCTACGAGCAGTACTTC. Its translation: CASSGKGGYEQYF.

V usage is TRBV2 and J usage is TRBJ1-4, with TRBD1 as a possible D gene (5 bases). The germline V gene encodes CDR1 SNHLY and CDR2 FYNNEI. The CDR3 is 15 amino acids. V was clipped by 6 bases and J by 6 bases, with 17 bases between them. The CDR3 loop reads CASRPIRDPDEKLFF. The CDR3 DNA reads TGTGCCAGCAGGCCTATCCGGGACCCTGATGAAAAACTGTTTTTT.

J is TRBJ2-3 and V is TRBV15, with TRBD1 matching 9 bases. This CDR3 region has 16 residues. Germline lookup yields CDR1 LNHNV and CDR2 YYDKDF (reference sequence). V was pared by 5 bases and J by 2 bases, with 8 bases of the junction left unmatched. CDR3 in amino acids: CATSPGDRGSTDTQYF. CDR3 sequence (DNA): TGTGCCACCAGCCCCGGCGACAGGGGGTCCACAGATACGCAGTATTTT.

The J gene is TRBJ2-5, the V gene TRBV7-9; TRBD2 agrees at 11 bases. The CDR3 has 17 amino acids. J gave up 1 base and V 1 base, and 5 bases lay outside the gene matches. The germline CDR1 and CDR2 sequences are SEHNR and FQNEAQ (reference sequence). The CDR3 is CASSLVSSGRAQETQYF. CDR3 coding DNA: TGTGCCAGCAGCTTAGTCAGTAGCGGGAGGGCCCAAGAGACCCAGTACTTC.

The rearrangement links TRBV12-3 or TRBV12-4 to TRBJ2-7, with 7 bases lining up with TRBD1. This CDR3 region has 11 residues. Trimming cost V 8 bases and J 6 bases; bases outside gene matches: 4. The CDR3 sequence is CASRQGFEQYF. CDR3 DNA sequence: TGTGCCAGCCGACAGGGATTCGAGCAGTACTTC.

This rearrangement joins TRBV25-1 to TRBJ1-5; 9 nucleotides align to TRBD1. The ends lost 5 bases at V and 7 bases at J; junction bases unmatched: 9. Germline V gives CDR1 MGHDK, CDR2 SYGVNS. The CDR3 is made up of 15 amino acids. The CDR3 DNA sequence: TGTGCCAGCAGTTCCCTTAGGACAGGGGACCAGCCCCAGCATTTT. Amino acids: CASSSLRTGDQPQHF. Together with reference TRBV25-1 and TRBJ1-5, the CDR3 gives the full variable domain: EADIYQTPRYLVIGTGKKITLECSQTMGHDKMYWYQQDPGMELHLIHYSYGVNSTEKGDLSSESTVSRIRTEHFPLTLESARPSHTSQYLCASSSLRTGDQPQHFGDGTRLSIL.